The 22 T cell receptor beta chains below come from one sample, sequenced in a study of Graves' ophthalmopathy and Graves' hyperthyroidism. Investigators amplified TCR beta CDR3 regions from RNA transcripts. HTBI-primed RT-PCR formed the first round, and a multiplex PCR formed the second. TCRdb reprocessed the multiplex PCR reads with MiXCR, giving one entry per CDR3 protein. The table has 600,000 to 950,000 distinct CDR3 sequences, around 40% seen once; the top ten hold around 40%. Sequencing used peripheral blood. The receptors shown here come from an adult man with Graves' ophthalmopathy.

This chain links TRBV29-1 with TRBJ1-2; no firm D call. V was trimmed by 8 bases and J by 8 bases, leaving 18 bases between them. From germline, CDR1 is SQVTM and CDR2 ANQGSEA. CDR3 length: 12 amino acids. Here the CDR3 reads CSLAWEFSGYTF. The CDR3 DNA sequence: TGCAGCTTAGCGTGGGAGTTTAGCGGCTACACCTTC. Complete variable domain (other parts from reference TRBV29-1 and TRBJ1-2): SAVISQKPSRDICQRGTSLTIQCQVDSQVTMMFWYRQQPGQSLTLIATANQGSEATYESGFVIDKFPISRPNLTFSTLTVSNMSPEDSSIYLCSLAWEFSGYTFGSGTRLTVV.

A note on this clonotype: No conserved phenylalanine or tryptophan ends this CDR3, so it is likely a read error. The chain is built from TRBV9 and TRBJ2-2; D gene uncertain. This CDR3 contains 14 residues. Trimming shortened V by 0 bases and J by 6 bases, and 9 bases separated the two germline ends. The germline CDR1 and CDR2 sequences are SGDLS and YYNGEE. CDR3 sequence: CASSVEGNPGELFY. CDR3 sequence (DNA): TGTGCCAGCAGCGTAGAGGGTAACCCCGGGGAGCTGTTTTAT.

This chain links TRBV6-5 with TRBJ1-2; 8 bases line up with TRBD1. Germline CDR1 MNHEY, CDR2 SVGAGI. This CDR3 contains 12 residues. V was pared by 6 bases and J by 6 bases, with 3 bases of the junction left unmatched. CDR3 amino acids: CASRRQGNGYTF. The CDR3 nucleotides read TGTGCCAGCAGACGACAGGGGAATGGCTACACCTTC.

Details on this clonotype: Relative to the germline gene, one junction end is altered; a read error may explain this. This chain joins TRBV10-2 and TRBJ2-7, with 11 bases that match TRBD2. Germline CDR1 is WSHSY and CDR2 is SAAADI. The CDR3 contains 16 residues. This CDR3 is CASSYARASGRYEQYF. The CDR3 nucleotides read TGTGCCAGCAGTTACGCCCGGGCTAGCGGGAGGTACGAGCAGTACTTC.

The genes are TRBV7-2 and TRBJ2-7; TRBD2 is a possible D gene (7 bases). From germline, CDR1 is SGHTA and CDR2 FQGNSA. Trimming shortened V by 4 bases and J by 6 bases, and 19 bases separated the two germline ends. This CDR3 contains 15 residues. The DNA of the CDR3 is TGTGCCAGCAGCTCATCCGCCGGGGGGCCCGGCGAGCAGTACTTC. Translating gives CASSSSAGGPGEQYF.

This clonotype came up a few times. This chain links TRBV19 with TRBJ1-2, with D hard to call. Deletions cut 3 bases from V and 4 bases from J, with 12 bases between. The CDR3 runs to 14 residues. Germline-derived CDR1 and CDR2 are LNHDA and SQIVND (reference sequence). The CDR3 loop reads CASSMLGIGYGYTF. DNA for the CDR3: TGTGCCAGTAGTATGTTAGGGATCGGCTATGGCTACACCTTC.

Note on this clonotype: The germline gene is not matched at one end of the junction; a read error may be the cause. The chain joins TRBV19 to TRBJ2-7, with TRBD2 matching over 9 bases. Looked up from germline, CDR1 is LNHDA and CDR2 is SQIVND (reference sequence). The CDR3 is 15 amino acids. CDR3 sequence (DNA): TGTGCCAGTAGTATCGACGGGACTAGCTCCAACGAGCAGTACTTC. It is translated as CASSIDGTSSNEQYF.

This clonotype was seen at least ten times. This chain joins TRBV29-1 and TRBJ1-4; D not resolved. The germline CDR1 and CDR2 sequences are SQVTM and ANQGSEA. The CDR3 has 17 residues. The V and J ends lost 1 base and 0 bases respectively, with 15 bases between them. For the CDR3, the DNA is TGCAGCGTTGAAGCTTTGGATAGGATGTCAACTAATGAAAAACTGTTTTTT. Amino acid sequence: CSVEALDRMSTNEKLFF.

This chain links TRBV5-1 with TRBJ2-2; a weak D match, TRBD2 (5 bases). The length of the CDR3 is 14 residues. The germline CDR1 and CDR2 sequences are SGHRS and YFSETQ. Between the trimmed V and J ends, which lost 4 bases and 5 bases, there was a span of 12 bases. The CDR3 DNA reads TGCGCCAGCAGCCCCCGATCGGGGACCGGGGAGCTGTTTTTT. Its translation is CASSPRSGTGELFF.

CDR3 coding DNA: TGTGCCAGCAGCCCACCGGGACGGAATAACTATGGCTACACCTTC. Protein sequence: CASSPPGRNNYGYTF. The chain joins TRBV7-8 to TRBJ1-2; TRBD1 might be the D (5 bases). Per germline, CDR1 SGHVS and CDR2 FQNEAQ. The V end was cut by 5 bases, the J end by 1 base, with 14 bases between. The CDR3 has 15 residues.

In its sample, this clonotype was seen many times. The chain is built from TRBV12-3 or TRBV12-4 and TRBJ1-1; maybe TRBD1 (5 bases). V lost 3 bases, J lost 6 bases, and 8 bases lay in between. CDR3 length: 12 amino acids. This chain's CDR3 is CASSFRVPEAFF. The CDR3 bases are TGTGCCAGCAGTTTCAGGGTCCCTGAAGCTTTCTTT.

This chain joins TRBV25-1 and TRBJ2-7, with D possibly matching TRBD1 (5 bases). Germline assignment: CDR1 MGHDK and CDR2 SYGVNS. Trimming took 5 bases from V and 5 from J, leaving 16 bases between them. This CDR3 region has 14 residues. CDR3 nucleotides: TGTGCCAGCAGTTTATCCGCAGGGTTCAACGAGCAGTACTTC. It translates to CASSLSAGFNEQYF.

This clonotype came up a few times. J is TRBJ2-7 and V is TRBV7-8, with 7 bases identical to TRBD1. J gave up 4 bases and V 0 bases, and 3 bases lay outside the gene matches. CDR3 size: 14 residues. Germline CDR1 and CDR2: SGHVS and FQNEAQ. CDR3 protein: CASSLAPRGYEQYF. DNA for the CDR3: TGTGCCAGCAGCTTAGCACCCAGGGGGTACGAGCAGTACTTC.

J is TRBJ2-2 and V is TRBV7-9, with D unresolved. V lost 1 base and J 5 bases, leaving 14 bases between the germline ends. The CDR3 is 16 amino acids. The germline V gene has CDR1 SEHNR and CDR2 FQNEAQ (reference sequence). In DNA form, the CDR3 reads TGTGCCAGCAGCTTAGTCGGCCCAATTGGGACCGGGGAGCTGTTTTTT. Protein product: CASSLVGPIGTGELFF.

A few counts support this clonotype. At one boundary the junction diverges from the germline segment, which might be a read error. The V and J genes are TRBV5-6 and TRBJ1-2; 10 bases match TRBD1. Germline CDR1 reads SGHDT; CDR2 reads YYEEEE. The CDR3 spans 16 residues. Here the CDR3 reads CASSNGTGVFQGHCYF. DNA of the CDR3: TGTGCCAGCAGCAACGGGACAGGGGTTTTTCAAGGCCACTGCTACTTC.

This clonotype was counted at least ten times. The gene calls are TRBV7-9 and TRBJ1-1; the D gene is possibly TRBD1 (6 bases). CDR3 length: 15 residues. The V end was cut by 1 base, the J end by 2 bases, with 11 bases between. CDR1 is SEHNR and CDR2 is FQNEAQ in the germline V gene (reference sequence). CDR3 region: CASSLDQGYNTEAFF. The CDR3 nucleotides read TGTGCCAGCAGCTTAGATCAGGGGTACAACACTGAAGCTTTCTTT.

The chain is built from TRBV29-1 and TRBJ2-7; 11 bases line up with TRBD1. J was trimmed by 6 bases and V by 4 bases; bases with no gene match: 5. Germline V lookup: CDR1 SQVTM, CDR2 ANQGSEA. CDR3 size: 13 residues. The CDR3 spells CSVGGQGAGEQYF. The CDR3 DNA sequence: TGCAGCGTTGGCGGACAGGGGGCGGGCGAGCAGTACTTC.

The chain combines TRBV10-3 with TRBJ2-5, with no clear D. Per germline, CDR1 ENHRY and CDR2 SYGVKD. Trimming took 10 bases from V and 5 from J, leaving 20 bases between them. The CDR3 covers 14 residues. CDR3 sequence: CASRPSGPGETQYF. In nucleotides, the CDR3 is TGTGCCAGCAGGCCCTCCGGGCCTGGGGAGACCCAGTACTTC.

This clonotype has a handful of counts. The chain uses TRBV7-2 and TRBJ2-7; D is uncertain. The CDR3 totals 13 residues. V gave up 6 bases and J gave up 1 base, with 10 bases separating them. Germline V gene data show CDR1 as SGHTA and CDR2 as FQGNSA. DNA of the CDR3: TGTGCCAGCAGGCAACTGGATTCCTACGAGCAGTACTTC. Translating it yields CASRQLDSYEQYF.

Here the CDR3 DNA reads TGCGCCAGCAGAGATTCAGGGTTGGGTCAGCCCCAGCATTTT. Its protein is CASRDSGLGQPQHF. V is TRBV10-2 and J is TRBJ1-5, with D perhaps matching TRBD1 (5 bases). The CDR3 loop spans 14 amino acids. Germline values: CDR1 WSHSY, CDR2 SAAADI. Trimming shortened V by 6 bases and J by 6 bases, and 15 bases separated the two germline ends.

CDR3 region: CASSLGQSASPLHF. The CDR3 coding sequence is TGCGCCAGCAGCTTGGGACAGTCGGCTTCACCCCTCCACTTT. This chain links TRBV5-1 with TRBJ1-6, with D possibly TRBD1 on 5 matching bases. CDR1 is SGHRS and CDR2 is YFSETQ in the germline V gene. Trimming took off 0 bases at V and 9 bases at J, with 10 bases between the two ends. CDR3 length: 14 residues. Combining the CDR3 with reference TRBV5-1 and TRBJ1-6 gives the whole variable domain KAGVTQTPRYLIKTRGQQVTLSCSPISGHRSVSWYQQTPGQGLQFLFEYFSETQRNKGNFPGRFSGRQFSNSRSEMNVSTLELGDSALYLCASSLGQSASPLHFGNGTRLTVT.

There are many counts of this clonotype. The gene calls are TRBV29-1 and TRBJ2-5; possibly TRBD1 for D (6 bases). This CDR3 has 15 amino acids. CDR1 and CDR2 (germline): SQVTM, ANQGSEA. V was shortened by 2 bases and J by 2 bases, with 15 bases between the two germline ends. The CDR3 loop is CSVETFGQLQETQYF. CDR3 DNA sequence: TGCAGCGTTGAAACTTTTGGACAGTTACAAGAGACCCAGTACTTC.